A selection of T cell receptor beta chains follows, all from one sample in a study of cytotoxic CD8 clonotypes in ibrutinib-treated CLL. Assay used: immunoSEQ multiplex PCR; TCRdb lists only in-frame clones, some missing. The sample records over 25,000 clones, 62% being singletons. The sample in question was PBMCs, obtained before ibrutinib treatment. The receptors come from a human donor with chronic lymphocytic leukemia. Both conserved end residues are part of each CDR3. A D gene is named only where the DNA matches it firmly. Clone sizes are given selectively: once, few, many, or a class where the clone is expanded.

cdr3_nt cdr3_aa j_call cdr3_length d_call clone_size v_call
TGTGCCAGCGGGACAGCCATCAATCAGCCCCAGCATTTT CASGTAINQPQHF TRBJ1-5 13 TRBD1 few TRBV6-5
TGCGCCAGCAGCTTTTCCGCGCCTGTCCTTTCTAGCACAGATACGCAGTATTTT CASSFSAPVLSSTDTQYF TRBJ2-3 18 . . TRBV5-1
TGTGCCAGCAGCCTCGGGGCCTACACAGATACGCAGTATTTT CASSLGAYTDTQYF TRBJ2-3 14 . . TRBV11-3
TGCGCCAGCAGCAATACGGGGACGGTATTATTGGAGACCCAGTACTTC CASSNTGTVLLETQYF TRBJ2-5 16 . . TRBV5-1
TGTGCCAGCAGCTTGGCCGTCACAGCGGGCTATGGCTACACCTTC CASSLAVTAGYGYTF TRBJ1-2 15 . few TRBV5-4
TGTGCCAGCTCGGCGGAAATAGCCGGGACAGGGGGCTCTGGCACTGAAGCTTTCTTT CASSAEIAGTGGSGTEAFF TRBJ1-1 19 TRBD1 . TRBV18
TGCGCCAGCAGCTTGTCGGGGACGAACACCGGGGAGCTGTTTTTT CASSLSGTNTGELFF TRBJ2-2 15 . . TRBV5-1
TGTGCCAGCAGTGAATCCCCCCTGACAGGGGCAAATGAGCAGTTCTTC CASSESPLTGANEQFF TRBJ2-1 16 TRBD1 . TRBV25-1
TGCGCCAGCAGCTGGACTAGCGGGAGCACAGATACGCAGTATTTT CASSWTSGSTDTQYF TRBJ2-3 15 TRBD2 few TRBV5-1
TGTGCCAGCAGTGAAGCGAGCGGGGGGGCCTACAATGAGCAGTTCTTC CASSEASGGAYNEQFF TRBJ2-1 16 TRBD2 . TRBV6-1
TGTGCCAGCAGTTACTCGGTGCTCTCCTACGAGCAGTACTTC CASSYSVLSYEQYF TRBJ2-7 14 . . TRBV6-6
TGCGCCAGCAGCTTAACAGCTCCCTCCTACGAGCAGTACTTC CASSLTAPSYEQYF TRBJ2-7 14 . . TRBV5-1
TGTGCCAGCAGCTTTCAGGGGGGGGCTCCCTACAATGAGCAGTTCTTC CASSFQGGAPYNEQFF TRBJ2-1 16 . . TRBV11-2
TGTGCCAGCAGCTCAAGGAGCTCCTATAATTCACCCCTCCACTTT CASSSRSSYNSPLHF TRBJ1-6 15 . . TRBV7-2
TGTGCCAGCAGCCTCCGGGCTTCAGGGTCCATCTACGAGCAGTACTTC CASSLRASGSIYEQYF TRBJ2-7 16 . . TRBV5-6
TGTGCCAGCAGTGACAAGGCCTCCAATGAGCAGTTCTTC CASSDKASNEQFF TRBJ2-1 13 . few TRBV7-8
TGTGCCAGCAGTGATGATGAGGGGGCGCGGTTGAACACCGGGGAGCTGTTTTTT CASSDDEGARLNTGELFF TRBJ2-2 18 TRBD1 . TRBV25-1
TGTGCCAGCACAGACTACAATGAGCAGTTCTTC CASTDYNEQFF TRBJ2-1 11 . few TRBV2
TGCGCCAGCAGCTCCGGGACAGGGGGCGCAGATACGCAGTATTTT CASSSGTGGADTQYF TRBJ2-3 15 TRBD1 . TRBV5-1
TGTGCCACCCAGGGGGGGTCTAACTATGGCTACACCTTC CATQGGSNYGYTF TRBJ1-2 13 TRBD1 . TRBV6-1
TGTGCTAGCAGCTTGGACGCCTACAATGAGCAGTTCTTC CASSLDAYNEQFF TRBJ2-1 13 . . TRBV7-7
TGTGCCAGCAGTCCGGCGGCTGGATATAATGAAAAACTGTTTTTT CASSPAAGYNEKLFF TRBJ1-4 15 . . TRBV28
TGCGCCAGCAGCTCAGCCCCCTATACTAGCGGGACGTCCTACGAGCAGTACTTC CASSSAPYTSGTSYEQYF TRBJ2-7 18 TRBD2 . TRBV5-1
TGTGCCAGCAGCCCGACAGCTATTTCAACTAATGAAAAACTGTTTTTT CASSPTAISTNEKLFF TRBJ1-4 16 . . TRBV2
TGCGCCAGCAGTGAGTCCCGGTCAGGGCCTGGGGCCAACGTCCTGACTTTC CASSESRSGPGANVLTF TRBJ2-6 17 . . TRBV10-2
TGTGCCAGCAGCGCAGGGGGACAGCTGAACACTGAAGCTTTCTTT CASSAGGQLNTEAFF TRBJ1-1 15 TRBD1 . TRBV7-2
TGCGCCAGCAGCCCACAGGGCCAAGAGACCCAGTACTTC CASSPQGQETQYF TRBJ2-5 13 . . TRBV5-1
TGTGCCAGCAGCTTAGATCCGGACTACAATGAGCAGTTCTTC CASSLDPDYNEQFF TRBJ2-1 14 . once TRBV11-2
TGTGCCAGCCCAGCGGGACAGAACACCGGGGAGCTGTTTTTT CASPAGQNTGELFF TRBJ2-2 14 . . TRBV6-1
TGTGCCAGCAGCCGAAGACGGGGGGGCGGCCCCTCGCCCCGAGACGAGCAGTACTTC CASSRRRGGGPSPRDEQYF TRBJ2-7 19 TRBD2 . TRBV4-2
TGTGCCAGCAGCTTGTCGAACCAGAACACCGGGGAGCTGTTTTTT CASSLSNQNTGELFF TRBJ2-2 15 . few TRBV5-4
TGCGCCAGCAGCCGAATGGGACAGGTCGGTTGGGGCACTGAAGCTTTCTTT CASSRMGQVGWGTEAFF TRBJ1-1 17 TRBD1 . TRBV4-1
TGTGCCAGCCGCCCGGGGGAGGGCGCGGTAGATACGCAGTATTTT CASRPGEGAVDTQYF TRBJ2-3 15 TRBD2 few TRBV6-1
TGTGCCAGCAGTGTAACGAGCGTCCGACAGGGGCGTCCCTACGAGCAGTACTTC CASSVTSVRQGRPYEQYF TRBJ2-7 18 TRBD1 . TRBV28
TGTGCCAGCAGCTTTCGCGGGGGGCCACCTTACAATGAGCAGTTCTTC CASSFRGGPPYNEQFF TRBJ2-1 16 TRBD2 once TRBV7-6
TGTGCCATAGGGGGGCCCTACTCCTACGAGCAGTACTTC CAIGGPYSYEQYF TRBJ2-7 13 . . TRBV6-6
TGTGCCAGCAGCTTACAGGGATCAACTAATGAAAAACTGTTTTTT CASSLQGSTNEKLFF TRBJ1-4 15 . . TRBV5-4
TGCGCCAGCACGGGGGACAATTCCTACGAGCAGTACTTC CASTGDNSYEQYF TRBJ2-7 13 . . TRBV10-2
TGTGCCACCGGCGCAGGGAGGGGATATCACGAGCAGTACTTC CATGAGRGYHEQYF TRBJ2-7 14 TRBD2 few TRBV6-5
TGCGCCAGCAGCTTGGGGGGGTCCAATGAGCAGTTCTTC CASSLGGSNEQFF TRBJ2-1 13 . . TRBV5-1
TGCGCCAGCAGCCACCCAGGAGGCGAGACCCAGTACTTC CASSHPGGETQYF TRBJ2-5 13 . few TRBV4-1
TGCGCCAGCAGCTTGGCCGGTGTTTGGGGGGCGCCCGGGGAGCTGTTTTTT CASSLAGVWGAPGELFF TRBJ2-2 17 . . TRBV5-1
TGTGCCAGCAGTTGGGAGGGGCGCTCCTACGAGCAGTACTTC CASSWEGRSYEQYF TRBJ2-7 14 TRBD2 . TRBV27
TGTGCCAGCACCCGGGCCGACAGGGAGGGGACCAGCACAGATACGCAGTATTTT CASTRADREGTSTDTQYF TRBJ2-3 18 . few TRBV25-1
TGTGCCAGCCACGACAGGGTATCTGGAAACACCATATATTTT CASHDRVSGNTIYF TRBJ1-3 14 TRBD1 . TRBV6-6
TGTGCCAGCAGTCTCTCTGGGACAGGGAATGGCTACACCTTC CASSLSGTGNGYTF TRBJ1-2 14 TRBD1 . TRBV27
TGTGCCAGTAGTATTGGGGATAGCAATCAGCCCCAGCATTTT CASSIGDSNQPQHF TRBJ1-5 14 . . TRBV19
TGTGCCAGCAGCTTAGATGGGTTAGCGGCAGCAAAGGATACGCAGTATTTT CASSLDGLAAAKDTQYF TRBJ2-3 17 . . TRBV11-2
TGTGCCAGCACCAAGACAGGGGGCTACGAGCAGTACTTC CASTKTGGYEQYF TRBJ2-7 13 TRBD1 . TRBV6-5